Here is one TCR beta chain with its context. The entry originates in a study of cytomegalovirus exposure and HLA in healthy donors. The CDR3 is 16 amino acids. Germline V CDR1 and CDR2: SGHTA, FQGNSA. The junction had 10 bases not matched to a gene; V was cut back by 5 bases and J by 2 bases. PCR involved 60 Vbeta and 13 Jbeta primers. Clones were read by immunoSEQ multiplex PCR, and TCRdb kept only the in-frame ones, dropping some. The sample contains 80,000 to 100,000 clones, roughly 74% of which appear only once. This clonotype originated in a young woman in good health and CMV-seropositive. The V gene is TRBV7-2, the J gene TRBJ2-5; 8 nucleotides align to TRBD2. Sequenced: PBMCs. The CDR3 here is CASSLLGAGVQETQYF. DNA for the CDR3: TGTGCCAGCAGCCTCCTAGGAGCGGGAGTTCAAGAGACCCAGTACTTC.